This T cell receptor beta chain was identified during a study of sequential checkpoint blockade in melanoma. Libraries were prepared by immunoSEQ multiplex PCR; TCRdb keeps only in-frame clonotypes and omits some of them. The sample contains 15,000 to 20,000 clones, approximately 57% of which appear only once. V was shortened by 6 bases and J by 7 bases, with 10 bases between the two germline ends. The CDR3 totals 11 residues. Germline V lookup: CDR1 SGHVS, CDR2 FQNEAQ. The treatment denotes: randomized to nivolumab then ipilimumab (arm A) or the reverse (arm B). The input for sequencing was CD8+ T cells sorted from blood (inferred from file names), taken from a patient given nivolumab and ipilimumab in sequence. The clonotype originates from a human donor with melanoma. The chain recombines TRBV7-8 with TRBJ2-7; the D gene is possibly TRBD2 (6 bases). CDR3 nucleotide sequence: TGTGCCAGCAGTATTGGGGGGGAGCAGTACTTC. This codes for CASSIGGEQYF.